The TCR beta chain described here comes from a study of blood T cell repertoires in COVID-19 (dated by TCRdb to the early 2020s). A note on the overall study: Samples covering the acute and convalescent phases of COVID-19 were provided by collaborators in the United States, Italy and Spain. Where available, HLA class I and class II types were taken from metadata supplied by the sample provider and were not determined by assay-based typing. The material from the prospective study consisted of cDNA or gDNA derived from T cells, B-cell-depleted T cells, or PBMCs. Samples were obtained from the ongoing ImmuneRACE study (first 160 participants) and from 1,200 or so subjects provided by 6 global collaborators. A de-identified subject ID, COVID-19 status, age in years and sex were almost always included in the sample metadata. The repertoires were released in a freely available public database intended as a resource for research on the immune response to SARS-CoV-2. The dataset comprised deeply sampled blood TCRbeta repertoires from subjects exposed to, actively infected with, or recovered from COVID-19. Paper-wide results and their limitations: Clinical and demographic metadata were provided uncurated, with the amount varying by source and participant.

On this clone: What this receptor recognizes is not known. Per-nucleotide qualities are absent, and no much larger clonotype sits a single base away.

The immunoSEQ Assay, a bias-controlled multiplex PCR, was used to amplify TCRbeta CDR3 regions from genomic DNA. On the authors' methods: Within the assay, amplification of reference gene primers was used to estimate how many nucleated cells each sample contained. Sequence reads were collapsed and filtered to measure the absolute abundance of every unique TCRbeta CDR3 rearrangement. For each sample, productive Simpson clonality was calculated as the square root of Simpson's diversity index over productive rearrangements. The table comes from immuneACCESS by way of TCRdb, which keeps in-frame sequences with V and J called. Part of the clones is missing from these tables; in studies checked, under half for an unresolved V gene and the rest for unknown reasons. V and J calls and clone size come straight from that table; D and trimming were deduced from the DNA. The sample has around 140,000 clones on record, 87% of them singletons. Of the sample, approximately 11% is held by the ten largest clones.

In the prospective study, participants were about 18 to 95 years old, resided in about two dozen geographic areas of the United States, and were enrolled through a virtual design. In the prospective study, cohorts were assigned on the basis of participant-reported clinical history obtained from a screening survey and a study questionnaire. ImmuneRACE Cohort 3 recovered participants were defined by two consecutive negative NP/OP PCR tests, healthcare professional clearance, or symptom resolution. In the prospective study, whole blood, serum and a nasopharyngeal or oropharyngeal swab were collected from each participant by mobile phlebotomists. Prospective study participants could optionally give additional blood draws and questionnaires over an approximately 2-month period. Prospective study blood samples were shipped either frozen or at room temperature before DNA extraction. This receptor was taken from a man aged 55-75 years who had recovered from COVID-19. The material sequenced was PBMCs or T cells enriched from blood (not recorded which).

For the CDR3, the sequence is CASSQIRGTGELFF. The DNA sequence follows: TGTGCCAGCAGCCAAATACGAGGAACCGGGGAGCTGTTTTTT. Rearrangement joined TRBV3-1 (or the pseudogene TRBV3-2) to TRBJ2-2; no D gene can be assigned with confidence. Its CDR3 holds 14 amino acids, cysteine through phenylalanine. CDR3 DNA only is kept here, 42 bases in frame from base 1. At the junction V is shortened by 2 bases and J by 5 bases, with 9 bases in between. Via the germline V gene (reference sequence), CDR1 is LGHDT and CDR2 YNNKEL.